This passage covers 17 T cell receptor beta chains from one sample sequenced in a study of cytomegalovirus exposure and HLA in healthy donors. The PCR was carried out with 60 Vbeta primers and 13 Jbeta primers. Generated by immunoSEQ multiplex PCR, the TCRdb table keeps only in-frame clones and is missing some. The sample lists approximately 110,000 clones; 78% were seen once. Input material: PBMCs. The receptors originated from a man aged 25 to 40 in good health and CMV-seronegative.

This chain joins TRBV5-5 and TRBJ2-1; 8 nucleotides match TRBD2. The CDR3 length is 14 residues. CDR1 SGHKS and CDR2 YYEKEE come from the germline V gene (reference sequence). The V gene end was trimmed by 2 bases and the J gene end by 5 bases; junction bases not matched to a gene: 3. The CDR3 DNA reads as TGTGCCAGCAGCTTCACTAGCGGAGACAATGAGCAGTTCTTC. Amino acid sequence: CASSFTSGDNEQFF.

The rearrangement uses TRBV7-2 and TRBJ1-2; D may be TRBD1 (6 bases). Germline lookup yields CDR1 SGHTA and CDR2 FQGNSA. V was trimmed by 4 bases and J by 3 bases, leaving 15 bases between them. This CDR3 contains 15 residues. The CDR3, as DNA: TGTGCCAGCAGCTCCCTGACCGGGACATACTATGGCTACACCTTC. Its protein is CASSSLTGTYYGYTF.

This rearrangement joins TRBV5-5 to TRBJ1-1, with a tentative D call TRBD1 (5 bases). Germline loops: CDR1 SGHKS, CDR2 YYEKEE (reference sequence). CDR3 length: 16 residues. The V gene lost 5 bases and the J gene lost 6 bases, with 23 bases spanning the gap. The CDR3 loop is CASRPRAPLGPAEAFF. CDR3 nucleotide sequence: TGTGCCAGCAGACCCCGGGCCCCGTTGGGGCCGGCTGAAGCTTTCTTT.

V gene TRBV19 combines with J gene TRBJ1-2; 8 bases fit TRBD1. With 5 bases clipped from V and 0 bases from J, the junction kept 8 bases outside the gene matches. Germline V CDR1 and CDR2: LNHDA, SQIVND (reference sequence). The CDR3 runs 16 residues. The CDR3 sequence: CASSSTGVFSNYGYTF. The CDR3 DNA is TGTGCCAGTAGTTCGACAGGGGTCTTTTCTAACTATGGCTACACCTTC.

The CDR3 coding sequence is TGTGCCAGCAGCCAAGTGGGTGGGGCCAGCTACAATGAGCAGTTCTTC. Protein sequence: CASSQVGGASYNEQFF. This sequence joins TRBV5-4 and TRBJ2-1, with D perhaps TRBD1 (5 bases). This CDR3 is 16 amino acids long. Germline CDR1 SGHNT, CDR2 YYREEE (reference sequence). The V and J ends lost 4 bases and 3 bases respectively, with 17 bases between them.

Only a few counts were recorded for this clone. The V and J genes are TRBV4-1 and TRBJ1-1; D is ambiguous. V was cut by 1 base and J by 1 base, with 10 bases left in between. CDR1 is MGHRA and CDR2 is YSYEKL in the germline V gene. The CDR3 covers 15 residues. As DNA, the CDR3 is TGCGCCAGCAGCCAAGCCGGACTCGAGAACACTGAAGCTTTCTTT. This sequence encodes CASSQAGLENTEAFF.

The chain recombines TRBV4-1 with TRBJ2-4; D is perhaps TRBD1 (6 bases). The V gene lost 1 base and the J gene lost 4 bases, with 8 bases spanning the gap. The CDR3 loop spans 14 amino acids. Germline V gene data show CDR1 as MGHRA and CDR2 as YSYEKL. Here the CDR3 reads CASSQAGQKNIQYF. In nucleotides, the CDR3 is TGCGCCAGCAGCCAAGCCGGACAGAAAAACATTCAGTACTTC.

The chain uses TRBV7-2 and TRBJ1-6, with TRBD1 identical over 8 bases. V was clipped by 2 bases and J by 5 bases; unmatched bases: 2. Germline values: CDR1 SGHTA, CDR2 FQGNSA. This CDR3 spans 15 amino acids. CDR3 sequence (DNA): TGTGCCAGCAGCTTACGACAGGGGAATAATTCACCCCTCCACTTT. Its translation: CASSLRQGNNSPLHF.

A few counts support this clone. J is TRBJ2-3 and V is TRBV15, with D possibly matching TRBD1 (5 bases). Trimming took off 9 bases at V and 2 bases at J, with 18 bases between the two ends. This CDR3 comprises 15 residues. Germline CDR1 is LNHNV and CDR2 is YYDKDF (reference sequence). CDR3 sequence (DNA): TGTGCCACAGGGATGGTGAAAGGGGTCACAGATACGCAGTATTTT. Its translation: CATGMVKGVTDTQYF.

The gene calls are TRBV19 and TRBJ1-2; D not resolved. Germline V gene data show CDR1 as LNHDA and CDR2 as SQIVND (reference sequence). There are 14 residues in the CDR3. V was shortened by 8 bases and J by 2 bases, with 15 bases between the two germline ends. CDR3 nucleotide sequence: TGTGCCAGTGCGGGAGCTAGCCCGAACTATGGCTACACCTTC. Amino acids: CASAGASPNYGYTF.

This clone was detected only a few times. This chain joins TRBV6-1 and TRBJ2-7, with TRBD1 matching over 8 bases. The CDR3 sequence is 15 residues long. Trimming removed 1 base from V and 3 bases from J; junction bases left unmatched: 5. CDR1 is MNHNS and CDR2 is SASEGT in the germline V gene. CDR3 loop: CASSEGQGNYYEQYF. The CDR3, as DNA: TGTGCCAGCAGTGAAGGACAGGGGAACTACTACGAGCAGTACTTC.

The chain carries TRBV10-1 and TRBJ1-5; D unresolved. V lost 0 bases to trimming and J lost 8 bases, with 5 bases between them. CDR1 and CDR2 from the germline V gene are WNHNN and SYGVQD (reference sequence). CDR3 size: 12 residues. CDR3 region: CASSESPEPQHF. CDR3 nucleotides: TGCGCCAGCAGTGAGTCACCGGAGCCCCAGCATTTT.

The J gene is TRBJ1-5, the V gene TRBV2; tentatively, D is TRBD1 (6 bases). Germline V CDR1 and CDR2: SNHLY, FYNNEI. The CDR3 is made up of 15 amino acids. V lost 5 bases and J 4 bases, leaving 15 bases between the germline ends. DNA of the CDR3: TGTGCCAGCAGTACCGAGACAGGCCCGAATCAGCCCCAGCATTTT. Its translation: CASSTETGPNQPQHF.

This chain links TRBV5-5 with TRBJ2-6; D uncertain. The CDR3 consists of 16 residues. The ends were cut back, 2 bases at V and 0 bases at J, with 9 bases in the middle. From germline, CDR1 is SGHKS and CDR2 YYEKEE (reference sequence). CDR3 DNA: TGTGCCAGCAGCTTACGGGTTGACTCTGGGGCCAACGTCCTGACTTTC. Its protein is CASSLRVDSGANVLTF.

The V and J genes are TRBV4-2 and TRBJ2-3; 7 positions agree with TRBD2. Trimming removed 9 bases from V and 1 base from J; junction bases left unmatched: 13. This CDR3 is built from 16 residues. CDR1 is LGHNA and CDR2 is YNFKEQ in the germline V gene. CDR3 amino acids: CASTKGRASGTDTQYF. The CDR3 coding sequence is TGTGCCAGTACCAAGGGGAGGGCCTCCGGCACAGATACGCAGTATTTT.

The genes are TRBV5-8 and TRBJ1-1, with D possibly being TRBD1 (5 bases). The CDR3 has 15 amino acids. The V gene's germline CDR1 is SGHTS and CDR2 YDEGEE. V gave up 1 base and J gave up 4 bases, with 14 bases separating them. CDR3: CASSLRDTGSTEAFF. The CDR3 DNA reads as TGTGCCAGCAGCTTGAGAGATACAGGTTCCACTGAAGCTTTCTTT.

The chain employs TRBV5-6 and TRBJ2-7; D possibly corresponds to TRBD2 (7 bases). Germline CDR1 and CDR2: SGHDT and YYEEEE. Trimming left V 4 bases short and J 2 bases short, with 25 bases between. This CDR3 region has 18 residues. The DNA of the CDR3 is TGTGCCAGCAGCAGAGAGGGGGGGACCACCAACACACCCTACGAGCAGTACTTC. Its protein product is CASSREGGTTNTPYEQYF.